A selection of T cell receptor beta chains follows, all from one sample in a study of blood T cells in healthy people across ages. MiXCR, run by TCRdb on the 5' RACE reads, gives a single entry per CDR3 protein. The table shows over a million distinct CDR3 sequences, with roughly 40% occurring only once. Sequencing was done on a sample of blood. These receptors all stem from a woman between 18 and 29 years old in good health. The CDR3 runs from the conserved cysteine through the conserved F or W. D genes are given only for firm matches. A row's size may be missing; if present it is once, few, many or a size class.

v_gene	len	abundance	d_gene	j_gene	CDR3nt	CDR3aa
TRBV6-1	16	NA	NA	TRBJ1-5	TGTGCCAGCAGTGAATTAGGGGGGGGGTTTCGTCAGCCCCAGCATTTT	CASSELGGGFRQPQHF
TRBV20-1	13	few	NA	TRBJ2-7	TGCAGTGCTAGAAGGACAGCCTCCTACGAGCAGTACTTC	CSARRTASYEQYF
TRBV6-1	14	NA	TRBD1	TRBJ1-5	TGTGCCAGCAGGTCACAGGGGGTCCAACAGCCCCAGCATTTT	CASRSQGVQQPQHF
TRBV19	19	few	TRBD2	TRBJ2-1	TGTGCCAGTAGTCGATATTGGGCTAGCGGGGGAGTTTCCTACAATGAGCAGTTCTTC	CASSRYWASGGVSYNEQFF
TRBV7-3	15	few	NA	TRBJ2-7	TGTGCCAGCAGCTTAAACGCTCAGGGCCCCTACGAGCAGTACTTC	CASSLNAQGPYEQYF
TRBV27	12	NA	TRBD1	TRBJ2-5	TGTGCCAGACCCGGGACAGGGGAGGCGCAGTACTTC	CARPGTGEAQYF
TRBV19	15	NA	TRBD1	TRBJ2-1	TGTGCCAGTAGTGTCCGGGACAGGGGCCTCAATGAGCAGTTCTTC	CASSVRDRGLNEQFF
TRBV18	15	NA	NA	TRBJ2-7	TGTGCCAGCTCACCTCAGCGAGACCCTTCCTACGAGCAGTACTTC	CASSPQRDPSYEQYF
TRBV12-3/TRBV12-4	15	NA	NA	TRBJ1-2	TGTGCCAGCAGATCCTCGAGATTTGAGACTTATGGCTACACCTTC	CASRSSRFETYGYTF
TRBV12-3/TRBV12-4	12	few	NA	TRBJ1-4	TGTGCCAGCAGTTTAGCCGAGACAATACTGTTTTTT	CASSLAETILFF
TRBV12-3/TRBV12-4	13	few	NA	TRBJ2-5	TGTGCCAGCAGTTTAGAGCCCAGGGGGGCCCAGTACTTC	CASSLEPRGAQYF
TRBV4-1	19	once	TRBD1	TRBJ1-5	TGCGCCAGCAGCCTGGGAAACACCGGACAGGCCGCAAGTGGTCAGCCCCAGCATTTT	CASSLGNTGQAASGQPQHF
TRBV20-1	14	few	NA	TRBJ1-1	TGCAGTGCTAGAGATTCGACGGTGAACACTGAAGCTTTCTTT	CSARDSTVNTEAFF
TRBV18	15	NA	NA	TRBJ2-5	TGTGCCAGCTCACCACCATCCCCCCCGCGGGAGACCCAGTACTTC	CASSPPSPPRETQYF
TRBV5-6	15	NA	TRBD1	TRBJ1-2	TGTGCCAGCAGCCCGGGGACAGACCCTAACTATGGCTACACCTTC	CASSPGTDPNYGYTF
TRBV15	16	many	NA	TRBJ2-7	TGTGCCACCAGCAGAGATAGAGGGGTACAGGGCTACGAGCAGTACTTC	CATSRDRGVQGYEQYF
TRBV7-2	15	NA	TRBD1	TRBJ1-6	TGTGCCAGCAGCTGGTCATCAGGGGGAGGTTCACCCCTCCACTTT	CASSWSSGGGSPLHF
TRBV20-1	16	once	TRBD2	TRBJ2-3	TGCAGTGCTAGAGATCTCTCAGCGGGGGTTTTGGATACGCAGTATTTT	CSARDLSAGVLDTQYF
TRBV12-3/TRBV12-4	11	NA	NA	TRBJ2-1	TGTGCCAGCACTTCTCAGTGGGAGCAGTTCTTC	CASTSQWEQFF
TRBV5-1	16	few	TRBD1	TRBJ2-7	TGCGCCAGCAGCGTGACCGGGACAGGGGTCTTTTACGAGCAGTACTTC	CASSVTGTGVFYEQYF